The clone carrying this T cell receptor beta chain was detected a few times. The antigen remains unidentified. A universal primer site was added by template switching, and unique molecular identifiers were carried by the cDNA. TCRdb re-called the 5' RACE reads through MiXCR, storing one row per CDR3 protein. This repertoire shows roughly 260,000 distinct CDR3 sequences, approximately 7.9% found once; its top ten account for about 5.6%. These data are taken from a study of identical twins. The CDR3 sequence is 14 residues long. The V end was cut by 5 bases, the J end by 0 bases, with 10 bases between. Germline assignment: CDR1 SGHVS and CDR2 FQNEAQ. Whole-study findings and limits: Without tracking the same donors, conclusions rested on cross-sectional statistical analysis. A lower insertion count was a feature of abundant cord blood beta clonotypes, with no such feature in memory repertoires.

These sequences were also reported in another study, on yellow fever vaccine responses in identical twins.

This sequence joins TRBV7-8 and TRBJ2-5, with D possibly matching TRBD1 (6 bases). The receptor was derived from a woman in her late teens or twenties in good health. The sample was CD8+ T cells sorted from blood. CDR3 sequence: CASSIDRYQETQYF. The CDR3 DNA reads TGTGCCAGCAGCATCGACAGGTACCAAGAGACCCAGTACTTC.